This T cell receptor (beta chain) emerged from a study of T cells in Graves' hyperthyroidism and ophthalmopathy. RNA transcripts gave rise to amplified TCR beta CDR3 regions. Initially, a first-round RT-PCR of the TCR CDR3 employed the HTBI primer set. TCRdb re-called the multiplex PCR reads with MiXCR, one entry per CDR3 protein. This sample has 500,000 to 750,000 distinct CDR3 sequences, with 15% to 18% found just once. The CDR3 runs 14 residues. The germline gives CDR1 SQVTM, CDR2 ANQGSEA. Trimming stripped 6 bases from V and 1 base from J, with 13 bases between. Sequencing used blood. The sequence was collected from a woman in her twenties or thirties with Graves' hyperthyroidism. The V gene is TRBV29-1, the J gene TRBJ2-1; no clear D. In DNA form, the CDR3 reads TGCAGCGTAGCCTTTGGCGCGTCCTACAATGAGCAGTTCTTC. Translation: CSVAFGASYNEQFF.